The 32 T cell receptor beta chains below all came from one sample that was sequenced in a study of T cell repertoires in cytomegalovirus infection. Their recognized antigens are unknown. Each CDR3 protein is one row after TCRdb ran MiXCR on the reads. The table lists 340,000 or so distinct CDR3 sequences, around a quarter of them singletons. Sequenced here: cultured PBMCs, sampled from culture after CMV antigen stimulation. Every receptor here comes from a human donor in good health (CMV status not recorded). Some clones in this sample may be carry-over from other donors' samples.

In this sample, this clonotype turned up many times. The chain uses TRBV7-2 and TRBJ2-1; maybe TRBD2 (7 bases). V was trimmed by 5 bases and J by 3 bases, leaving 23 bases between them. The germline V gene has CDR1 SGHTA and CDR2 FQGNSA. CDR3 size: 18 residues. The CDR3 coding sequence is TGTGCCAGCAGCACAACGTCGGGGGCTAGCGGTCTCTACAATGAGCAGTTCTTC. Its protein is CASSTTSGASGLYNEQFF.

The CDR3: CSAREGKIYNSPLHF. For the CDR3, the DNA is TGCAGTGCTCGCGAAGGGAAAATCTATAATTCACCCCTCCACTTT. The rearrangement uses TRBV20-1 and TRBJ1-6; no clear D. Germline CDR1 reads DFQATT; CDR2 reads SNEGSKA (reference sequence). Trimming removed 5 bases from V and 3 bases from J, with 14 bases in between. This CDR3 region has 15 residues.

In DNA, the CDR3 is TGTGCCAGCAGCCCAGACGACAGGCGGAGGACCGGGGAGCTGTTTTTT. It encodes CASSPDDRRRTGELFF. The J gene is TRBJ2-2, the V gene TRBV5-5, with a weak D call TRBD1 (6 bases). The V gene's germline CDR1 is SGHKS and CDR2 YYEKEE (reference sequence). Trimming removed 4 bases from V and 5 bases from J, with 18 bases in between. This CDR3 region has 16 residues.

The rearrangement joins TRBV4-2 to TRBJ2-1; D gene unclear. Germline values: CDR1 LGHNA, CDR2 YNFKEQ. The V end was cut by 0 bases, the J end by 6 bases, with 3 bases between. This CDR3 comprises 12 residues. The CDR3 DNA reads TGTGCCAGCAGCCAAGATGCCAATGAGCAGTTCTTC. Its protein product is CASSQDANEQFF.

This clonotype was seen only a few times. The CDR3 nucleotides read TGTGCCAGCAGTGAAGACAGGACAGGGGGTGTACGGGAGCTGTTTTTT. Translation gives CASSEDRTGGVRELFF. J is TRBJ2-2 and V is TRBV6-1; 10 bases agree with TRBD1. The CDR3 is 16 residues long. Germline V gene lookup returns CDR1 MNHNS and CDR2 SASEGT. V was pared by 1 base and J by 9 bases, with 8 bases of the junction left unmatched.

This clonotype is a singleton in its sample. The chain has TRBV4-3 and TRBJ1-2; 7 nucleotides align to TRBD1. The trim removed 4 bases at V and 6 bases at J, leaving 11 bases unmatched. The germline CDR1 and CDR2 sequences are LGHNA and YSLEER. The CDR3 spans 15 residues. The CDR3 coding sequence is TGCGCCAGCAGCCGAAACACAGGGGATAGGGATGGCTACACCTTC. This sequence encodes CASSRNTGDRDGYTF.

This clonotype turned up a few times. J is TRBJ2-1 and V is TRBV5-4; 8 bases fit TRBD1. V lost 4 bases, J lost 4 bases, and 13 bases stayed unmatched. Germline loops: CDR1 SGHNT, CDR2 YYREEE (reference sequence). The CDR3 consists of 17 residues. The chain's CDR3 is CASSALTQGGLYNEQFF. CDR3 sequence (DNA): TGTGCCAGCAGCGCCCTCACACAGGGGGGATTATACAATGAGCAGTTCTTC.

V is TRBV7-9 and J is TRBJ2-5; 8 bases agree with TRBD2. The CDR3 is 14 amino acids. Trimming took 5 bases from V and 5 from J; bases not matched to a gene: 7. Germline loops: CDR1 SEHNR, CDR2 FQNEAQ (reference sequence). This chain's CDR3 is CASSPLAGMETQYF. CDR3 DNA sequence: TGTGCCAGCAGCCCGTTAGCGGGAATGGAGACCCAGTACTTC.

The CDR3 DNA follows: TGTGCCAGCAGCTCCGATGCGGGAGGAAGGACAGATACGCAGTATTTT. Translating gives CASSSDAGGRTDTQYF. This sequence joins TRBV5-5 and TRBJ2-3; 8 nucleotides line up with TRBD2. The V gene's germline CDR1 is SGHKS and CDR2 YYEKEE (reference sequence). Trimming at V came to 3 bases and at J to 3 bases, leaving 9 bases not matched to a gene. There are 16 residues in the CDR3.

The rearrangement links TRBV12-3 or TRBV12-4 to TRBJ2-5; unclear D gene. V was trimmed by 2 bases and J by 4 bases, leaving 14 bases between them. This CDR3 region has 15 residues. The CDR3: CASSLFSWSGETQYF. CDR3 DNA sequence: TGTGCCAGCAGTTTATTTTCCTGGAGTGGAGAGACCCAGTACTTC.

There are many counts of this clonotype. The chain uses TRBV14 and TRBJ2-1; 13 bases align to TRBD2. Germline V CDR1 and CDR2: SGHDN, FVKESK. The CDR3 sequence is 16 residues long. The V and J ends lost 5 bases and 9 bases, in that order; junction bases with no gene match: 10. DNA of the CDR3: TGTGCCAGCAGCATACTAGCGGGAGGGCCTATTAGTGAGCAGTTCTTC. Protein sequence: CASSILAGGPISEQFF.

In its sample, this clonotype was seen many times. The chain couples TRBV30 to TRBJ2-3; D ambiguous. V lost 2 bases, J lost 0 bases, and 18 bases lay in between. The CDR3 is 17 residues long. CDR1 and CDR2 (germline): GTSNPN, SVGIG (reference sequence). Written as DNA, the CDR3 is TGTGCCTGGAGTCTGGGAACAGTTCAACCTAGCACAGATACGCAGTATTTT. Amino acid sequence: CAWSLGTVQPSTDTQYF.

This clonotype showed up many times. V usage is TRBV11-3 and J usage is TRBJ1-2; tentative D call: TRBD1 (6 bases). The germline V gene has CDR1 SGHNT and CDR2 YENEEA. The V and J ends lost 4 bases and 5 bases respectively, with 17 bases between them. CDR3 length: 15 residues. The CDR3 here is CASSSQTGSVYGYTF. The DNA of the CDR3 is TGTGCCAGCAGCTCCCAGACAGGATCAGTGTATGGCTACACCTTC.

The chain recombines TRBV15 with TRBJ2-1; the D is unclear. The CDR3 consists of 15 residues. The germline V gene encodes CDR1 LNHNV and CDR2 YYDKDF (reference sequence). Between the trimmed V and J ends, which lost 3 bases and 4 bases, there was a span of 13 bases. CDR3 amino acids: CATSSRSYSYNEQFF. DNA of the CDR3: TGTGCCACCAGCAGCCGGAGTTACTCGTACAATGAGCAGTTCTTC.

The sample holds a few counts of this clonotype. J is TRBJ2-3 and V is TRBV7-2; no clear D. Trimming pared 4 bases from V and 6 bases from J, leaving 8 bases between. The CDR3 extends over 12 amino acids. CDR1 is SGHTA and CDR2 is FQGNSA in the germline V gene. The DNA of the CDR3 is TGTGCCAGCAGCTCCCTCCAGGATACGCAGTATTTT. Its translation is CASSSLQDTQYF.

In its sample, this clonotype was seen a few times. The CDR3 bases are TGTGCCAGCAGCCAGCGCACCCCGAGACTAGAAGAGACCCAGTACTTC. The encoded protein is CASSQRTPRLEETQYF. This chain connects TRBV3-1 to TRBJ2-5, with a weak D call TRBD2 (6 bases). The germline gives CDR1 LGHDT, CDR2 YNNKEL (reference sequence). The CDR3 totals 16 residues. Trimming cost V 3 bases and J 3 bases, with 17 bases left between them.

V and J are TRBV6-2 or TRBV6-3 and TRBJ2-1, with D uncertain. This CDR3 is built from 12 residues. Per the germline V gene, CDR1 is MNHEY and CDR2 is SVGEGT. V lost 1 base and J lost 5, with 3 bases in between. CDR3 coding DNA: TGTGCCAGCAGTTACTTGGACAATGAGCAGTTCTTC. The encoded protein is CASSYLDNEQFF.

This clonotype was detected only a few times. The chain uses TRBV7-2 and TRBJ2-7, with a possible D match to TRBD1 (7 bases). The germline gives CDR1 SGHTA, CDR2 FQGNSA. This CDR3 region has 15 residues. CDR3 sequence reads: CASSLALETRGRVNV. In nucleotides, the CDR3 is TGTGCCAGCAGCTTAGCGCTCGAGACTAGGGGGCGAGTGAACGTC.

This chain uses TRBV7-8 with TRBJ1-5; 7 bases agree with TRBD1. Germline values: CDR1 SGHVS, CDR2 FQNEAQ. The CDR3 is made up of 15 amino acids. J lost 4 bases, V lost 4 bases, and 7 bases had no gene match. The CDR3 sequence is CASSSGQLVNQPQHF. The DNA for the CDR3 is TGTGCCAGCAGCTCGGGACAGTTGGTTAATCAGCCCCAGCATTTT. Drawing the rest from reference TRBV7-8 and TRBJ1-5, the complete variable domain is GAGVSQSPRYKVAKRGQDVALRCDPISGHVSLFWYQQALGQGPEFLTYFQNEAQLDKSGLPSDRFFAERPEGSVSTLKIQRTQQEDSAVYLCASSSGQLVNQPQHFGDGTRLSIL.

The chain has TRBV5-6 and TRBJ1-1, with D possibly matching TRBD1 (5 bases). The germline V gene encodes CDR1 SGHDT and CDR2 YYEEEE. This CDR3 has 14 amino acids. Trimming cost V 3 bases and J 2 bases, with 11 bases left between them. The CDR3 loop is CASSWGRINTEAFF. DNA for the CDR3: TGTGCCAGCAGCTGGGGACGTATTAACACTGAAGCTTTCTTT.

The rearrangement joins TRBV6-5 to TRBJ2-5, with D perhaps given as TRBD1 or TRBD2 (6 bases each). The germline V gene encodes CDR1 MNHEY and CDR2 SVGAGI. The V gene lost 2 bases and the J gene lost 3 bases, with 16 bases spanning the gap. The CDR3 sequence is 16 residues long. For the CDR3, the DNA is TGTGCCAGCAGTTACGCGTCAGCGAGGGGGGAAGAGACCCAGTACTTC. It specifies CASSYASARGEETQYF.

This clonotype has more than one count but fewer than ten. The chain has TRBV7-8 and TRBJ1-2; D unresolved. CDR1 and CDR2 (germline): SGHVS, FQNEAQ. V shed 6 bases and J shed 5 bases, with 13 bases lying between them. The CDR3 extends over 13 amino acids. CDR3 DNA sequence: TGTGCCAGCAGTTCCGGGCCGATGTATGGCTACACCTTC. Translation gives CASSSGPMYGYTF.

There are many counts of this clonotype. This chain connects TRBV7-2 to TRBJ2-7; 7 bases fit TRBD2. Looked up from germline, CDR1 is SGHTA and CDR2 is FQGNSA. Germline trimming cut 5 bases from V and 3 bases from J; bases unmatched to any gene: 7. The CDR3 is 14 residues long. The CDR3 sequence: CASSPGLGSYEQYF. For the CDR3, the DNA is TGTGCCAGCAGCCCAGGACTAGGGAGCTACGAGCAGTACTTC. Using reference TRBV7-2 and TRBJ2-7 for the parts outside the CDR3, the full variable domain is GAGVSQSPSNKVTEKGKDVELRCDPISGHTALYWYRQSLGQGLEFLIYFQGNSAPDKSGLPSDRFSAERTGGSVSTLTIQRTQQEDSAVYLCASSPGLGSYEQYFGPGTRLTVT.

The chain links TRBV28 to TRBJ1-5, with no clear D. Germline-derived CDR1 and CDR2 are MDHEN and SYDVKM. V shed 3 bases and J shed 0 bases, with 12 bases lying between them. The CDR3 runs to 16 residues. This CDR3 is CASSLPGPASNQPQHF. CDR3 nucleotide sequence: TGTGCCAGCAGTTTGCCAGGTCCCGCTAGCAATCAGCCCCAGCATTTT.

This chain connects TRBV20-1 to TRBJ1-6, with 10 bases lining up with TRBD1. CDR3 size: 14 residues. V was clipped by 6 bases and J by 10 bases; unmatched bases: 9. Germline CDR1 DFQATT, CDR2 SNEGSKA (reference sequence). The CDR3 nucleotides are TGCAGTGCCGCCGGACAGGGGGGAGGCTCACCCCTCCACTTT. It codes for CSAAGQGGGSPLHF.

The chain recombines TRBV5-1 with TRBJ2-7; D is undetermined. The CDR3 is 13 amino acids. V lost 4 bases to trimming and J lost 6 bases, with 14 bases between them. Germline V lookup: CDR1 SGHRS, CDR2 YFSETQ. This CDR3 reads CASSMDLGSEQYF. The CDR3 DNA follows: TGCGCCAGCAGCATGGACCTAGGGTCCGAGCAGTACTTC.

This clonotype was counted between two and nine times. CDR3 coding DNA: TGTGCCAGCAGTTTATCGGTTGATGGCTACAATGAGCAGTTCTTC. Its protein is CASSLSVDGYNEQFF. The chain joins TRBV27 to TRBJ2-1; the D is unclear. The CDR3 consists of 15 residues. Germline CDR1 and CDR2: MNHEY and SMNVEV (reference sequence). Trimming took 0 bases from V and 3 from J, leaving 9 bases between them.

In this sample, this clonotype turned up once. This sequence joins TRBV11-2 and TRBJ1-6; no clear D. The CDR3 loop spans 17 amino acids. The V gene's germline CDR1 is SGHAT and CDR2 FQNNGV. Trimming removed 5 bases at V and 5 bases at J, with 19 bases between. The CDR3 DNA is TGTGCCAGCAGCCAAAGAGGGTCCAGATTTAATAATTCACCCCTCCACTTT. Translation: CASSQRGSRFNNSPLHF.

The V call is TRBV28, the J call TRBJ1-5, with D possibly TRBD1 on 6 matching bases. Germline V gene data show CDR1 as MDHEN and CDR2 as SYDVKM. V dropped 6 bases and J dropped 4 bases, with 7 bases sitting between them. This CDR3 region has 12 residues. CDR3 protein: CASRGANQPQHF. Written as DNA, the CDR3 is TGTGCCAGCAGGGGGGCGAATCAGCCCCAGCATTTT.

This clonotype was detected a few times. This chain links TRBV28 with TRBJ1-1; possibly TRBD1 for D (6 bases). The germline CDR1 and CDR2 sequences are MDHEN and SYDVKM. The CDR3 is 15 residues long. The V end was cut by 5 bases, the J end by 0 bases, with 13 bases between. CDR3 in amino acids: CASSRGQPMNTEAFF. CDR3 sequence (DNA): TGTGCCAGCAGTCGTGGACAGCCTATGAACACTGAAGCTTTCTTT.

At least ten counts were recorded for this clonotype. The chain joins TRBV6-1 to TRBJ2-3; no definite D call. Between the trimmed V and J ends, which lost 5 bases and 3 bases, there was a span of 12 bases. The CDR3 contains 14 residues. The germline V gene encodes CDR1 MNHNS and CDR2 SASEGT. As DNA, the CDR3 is TGTGCCAGCAGTAGGCTGTGGGGTACAGATACGCAGTATTTT. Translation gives CASSRLWGTDTQYF.

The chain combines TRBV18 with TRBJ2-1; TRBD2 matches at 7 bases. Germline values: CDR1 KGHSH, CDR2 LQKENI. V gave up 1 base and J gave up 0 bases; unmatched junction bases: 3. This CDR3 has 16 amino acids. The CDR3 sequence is CASSPLREFSYNEQFF. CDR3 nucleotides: TGTGCCAGCTCACCACTGCGGGAGTTCTCCTACAATGAGCAGTTCTTC.